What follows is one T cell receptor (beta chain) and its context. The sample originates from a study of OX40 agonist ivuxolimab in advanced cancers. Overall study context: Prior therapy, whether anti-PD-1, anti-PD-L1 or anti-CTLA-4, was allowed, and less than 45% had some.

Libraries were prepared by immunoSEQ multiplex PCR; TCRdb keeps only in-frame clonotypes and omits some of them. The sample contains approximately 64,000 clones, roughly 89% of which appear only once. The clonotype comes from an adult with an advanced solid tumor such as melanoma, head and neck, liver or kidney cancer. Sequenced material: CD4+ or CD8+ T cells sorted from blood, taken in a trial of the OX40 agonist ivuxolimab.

This CDR3 is CAWSNGGQGDEKLFF. The CDR3 nucleotides are TGTGCCTGGAGTAACGGCGGGCAGGGAGATGAAAAACTGTTTTTT. The rearrangement uses TRBV30 and TRBJ1-4; tentative D call: TRBD1 (5 bases). The CDR3 covers 15 residues. V gave up 2 bases and J gave up 6 bases, with 16 bases separating them. In germline, CDR1 is GTSNPN, CDR2 SVGIG (reference sequence). Filled out from reference TRBV30 and TRBJ1-4, the complete variable domain reads SQTIHQWPATLVQPVGSPLSLECTVEGTSNPNLYWYRQAAGRGLQLLFYSVGIGQISSEVPQNLSASRPQDRQFILSSKKLLLSDSGFYLCAWSNGGQGDEKLFFGSGTQLSVL.